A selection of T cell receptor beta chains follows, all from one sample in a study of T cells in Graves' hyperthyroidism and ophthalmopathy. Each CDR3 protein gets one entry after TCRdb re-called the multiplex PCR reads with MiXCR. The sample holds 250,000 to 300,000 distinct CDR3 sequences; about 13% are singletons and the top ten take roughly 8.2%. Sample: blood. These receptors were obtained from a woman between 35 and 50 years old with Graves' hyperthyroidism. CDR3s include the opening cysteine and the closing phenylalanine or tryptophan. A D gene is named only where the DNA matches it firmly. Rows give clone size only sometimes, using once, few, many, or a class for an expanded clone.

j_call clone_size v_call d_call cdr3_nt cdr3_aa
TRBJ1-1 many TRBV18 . TGTGCCAGCTCACCACCGGTCCCTCCGGCTTTCTTT CASSPPVPPAFF
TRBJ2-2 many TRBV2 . TGTGCCAGCAGTGGTGGCGGGAACAGGCTCACCGGGGAGCTGTTTTTT CASSGGGNRLTGELFF
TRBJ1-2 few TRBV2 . TGTGCCAGCAAGCCAAGGGGGGCTCCGGGCTACACCTTC CASKPRGAPGYTF
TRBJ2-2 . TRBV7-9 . TGTGCCAGCAGCCACAGGGGCAGCGGGAGTGGGGAGCTGTTTTTT CASSHRGSGSGELFF
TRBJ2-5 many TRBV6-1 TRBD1 TGTGCCAGCAGTAACCGGGACAGGCAAGAGACCCAGTACTTC CASSNRDRQETQYF
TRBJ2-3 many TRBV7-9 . TGTGCCAGCAGCGATATAGATACGCAGTATTTT CASSDIDTQYF
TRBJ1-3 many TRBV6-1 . TGTGCCAGCAGTGAATTGCGATCTGGAAACACCATATATTTT CASSELRSGNTIYF
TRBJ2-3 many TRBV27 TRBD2 TGTGCCAGCAGTTCCCGACTAGCGGCAAGCACAGATACGCAGTATTTT CASSSRLAASTDTQYF
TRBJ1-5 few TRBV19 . TGTGCCAGTACCTACACAGGGCGTCAGCCCCAGCATTTT CASTYTGRQPQHF
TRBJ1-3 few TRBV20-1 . TGCAGTGCTAGTTCTTGGGGAAGCTCTGGAAACACCATATATTTT CSASSWGSSGNTIYF
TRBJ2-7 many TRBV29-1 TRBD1 TGCAGCGTCTTGGGGACAGGGAGGTCCTACGAGCAGTACTTC CSVLGTGRSYEQYF
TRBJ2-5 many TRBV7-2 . TGTGCCAGCAGGCGACTCAGCCAAGAGACCCAGTACTTC CASRRLSQETQYF
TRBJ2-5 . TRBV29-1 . TGCAGCGGGGGGGAACAGCAAGAGACCCAGTACTTC CSGGEQQETQYF
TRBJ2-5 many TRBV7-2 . TGTGCCAGCAGCCCCCGCGCGTCCCGGGGGACCCAGTACTTC CASSPRASRGTQYF
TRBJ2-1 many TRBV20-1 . TGCAGTGTCAAAGGTCGGCGGAGCTCCTACAATGAGCAGTTCTTC CSVKGRRSSYNEQFF
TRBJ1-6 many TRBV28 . TGTGCCAGCAGTTTTGGAGGGGCAAATCATTCACCCCTCCACTTT CASSFGGANHSPLHF
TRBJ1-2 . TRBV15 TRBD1 TGTGCCACCAGCAGAGATCGGGGGACAGCTCTTAACTATGGCTACACCTTC CATSRDRGTALNYGYTF
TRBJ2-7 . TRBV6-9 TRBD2 TGTGCCAGCAGTTACCGAGGCGGGAGCGGGTCCTACGAGCAGTACTTC CASSYRGGSGSYEQYF
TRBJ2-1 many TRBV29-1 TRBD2 TGCAGCGTTAGGACAGGCGATAGCGGGAGAGCCTACAATGAGCAGTTCTTC CSVRTGDSGRAYNEQFF
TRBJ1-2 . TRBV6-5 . TGTGCCAGCAGTTACTCTGGCAGTGGGGGCTACACCTTC CASSYSGSGGYTF
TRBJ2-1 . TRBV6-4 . TGTGCCAGCAGTGAATATCAGGACTCCCTCAATGAGCAGTTCTTC CASSEYQDSLNEQFF
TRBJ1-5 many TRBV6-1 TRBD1 TGTGCCAGCTATAAGGGGGCGAGCAATCAGCCCCAGCATTTT CASYKGASNQPQHF
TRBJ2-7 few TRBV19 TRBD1 TGTGCCAGTAGTATAGTGGCAGGACAGGGTAGGTTCGAGCAGTACTTC CASSIVAGQGRFEQYF
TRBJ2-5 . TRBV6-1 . TGTGCCAGCAGCTCCGTTCCTAGCGAAGGGGAAGAGACCCAGTACTTC CASSSVPSEGEETQYF
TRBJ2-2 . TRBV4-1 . TGCGCCAGCAGCCAAAGACCAGGGGAGCTGTTTTTT CASSQRPGELFF
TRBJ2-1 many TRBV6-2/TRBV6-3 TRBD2 TGTGCCACCTACGGGGGGTCGGATGAGCAGTTCTTC CATYGGSDEQFF
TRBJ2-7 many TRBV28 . TGTGCCAGCAGCACTAAAGCGGTCTTCTCCTACGAGCAGTACTTC CASSTKAVFSYEQYF
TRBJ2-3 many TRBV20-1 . TGCAGTGCCTCGTCGTGGGGGGTCACAGATACGCAGTATTTT CSASSWGVTDTQYF
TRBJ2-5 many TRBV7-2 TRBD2 TGTGCCAGCAGCCGAGGGAGGGGAGAGACCCAGTACTTC CASSRGRGETQYF
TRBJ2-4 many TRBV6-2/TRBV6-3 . TGTGCCAGCAGTCTAGACAGTCTTCTAGCCAAAAACATTCAGTACTTC CASSLDSLLAKNIQYF
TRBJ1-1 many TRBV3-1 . TGTGCCAGCAGCCAAGCCAGGTTCGGGAACACTGAAGCTTTCTTT CASSQARFGNTEAFF
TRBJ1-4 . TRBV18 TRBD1 TGTGCCAGCTCACCGAACCCGGGACAGGGGGCGGAAAAACTGTTTTTT CASSPNPGQGAEKLFF
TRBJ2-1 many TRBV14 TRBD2 TGTGCCAGCAGCCCGAAAAGAGCGGGAGGGCCCTACAATGAGCAGTTCTTC CASSPKRAGGPYNEQFF
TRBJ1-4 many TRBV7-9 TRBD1 TGTGCCAGCAGCTTAGCAGGCGGGACAGGGAATGAAAAACTGTTTTTT CASSLAGGTGNEKLFF
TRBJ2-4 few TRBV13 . TGTGCCAGCAGCCCCATGGGGGACATTGTAAACATTCAGTACTTC CASSPMGDIVNIQYF
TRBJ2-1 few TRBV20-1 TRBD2 TGCAGTGCTAACCCGGGACTAGCGGGCTACAATGAGCAGTTCTTC CSANPGLAGYNEQFF
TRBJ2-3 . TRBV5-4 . TGTGCCAGCAGCTTCGAGTTTAGTACGCAGTATTTT CASSFEFSTQYF
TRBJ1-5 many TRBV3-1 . TGTGCCAGCAGCCAATCCGATCAGCCCCAGCATTTT CASSQSDQPQHF
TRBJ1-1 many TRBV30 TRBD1 TGTGCCTGGAGTATCGGGAACAGGGGTGAAGCTTTCTTT CAWSIGNRGEAFF
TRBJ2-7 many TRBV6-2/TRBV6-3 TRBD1 TGTGCCAGCAGTTACTCGACGCCCCAGGGGGCCTACGAGCAGTACTTC CASSYSTPQGAYEQYF
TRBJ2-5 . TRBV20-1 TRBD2 TGCAGTGCTAGAGATCCAGTTCTTGGGAGCGGGAGTGGGGGGCAAGAGACCCAGTACTTC CSARDPVLGSGSGGQETQYF
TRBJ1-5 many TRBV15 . TGTGCCACCAGCAGAGAGGCTAAAGTTCAGCCCCAGCATTTT CATSREAKVQPQHF
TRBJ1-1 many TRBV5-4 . TGTGCCAGCAGCTTGGATGTGAACACTGAAGCTTTCTTT CASSLDVNTEAFF
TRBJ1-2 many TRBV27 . TGTGCCAGCAGTTTAGTGGGGACCAACTATGGCTACACCTTC CASSLVGTNYGYTF
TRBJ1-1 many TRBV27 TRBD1 TGTGCCAGCAGTTCTTCCGGGACAGGGGGGTACACTGAAGCTTTCTTT CASSSSGTGGYTEAFF
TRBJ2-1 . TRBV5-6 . TGTGCCAGCAGCTTGGGATACGCGGAGGTTCAAGACGAGCAGTTCTTC CASSLGYAEVQDEQFF
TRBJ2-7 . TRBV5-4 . TGTGCCAGCAGTTCTCTTCCGGGTCAACCATACTACGAGCAGTACTTC CASSSLPGQPYYEQYF
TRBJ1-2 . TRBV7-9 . TGTGCCAGCAGCTTCACCGGGACACGGCAGGGCTACACCTTC CASSFTGTRQGYTF
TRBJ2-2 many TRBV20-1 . TGCAGTGCTAGTCCGGGATCCGACACCGGGGAGCTGTTTTTT CSASPGSDTGELFF
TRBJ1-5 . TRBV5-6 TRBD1 TGTGCCAGCAGCTCCTGGGACAGGGAACATCAGCCCCAGCATTTT CASSSWDREHQPQHF
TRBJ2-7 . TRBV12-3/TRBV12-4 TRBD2 TGTGCCAGCAGCTTCCAGGGACTAGCGGGAGACGAGCAGTACTTC CASSFQGLAGDEQYF
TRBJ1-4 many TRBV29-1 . TGCAGCGTTGTTCCGGGAACCCCGGGCGCTAATGAAAAACTGTTTTTT CSVVPGTPGANEKLFF